This T cell receptor beta chain was identified during a study of identical twins. Study findings and constraints: There was more out-of-frame TCR alpha sharing in monozygotic twins than models estimated.

To note about this clonotype: Its antigen is still unknown.

TCRdb redid the calling of the 5' RACE reads with MiXCR, one entry per CDR3 protein. The sample includes around 670,000 distinct CDR3 sequences, around 5.7% of them seen just once. The clonotype comes from a young man in good health. Sequencing used naive T cells sorted from blood.

CDR3 sequence reads: CASTQRASYNEQFF. The CDR3 nucleotides read TGTGCCAGCACACAGCGGGCCTCCTACAATGAGCAGTTCTTC. This chain connects TRBV6-1 to TRBJ2-1, with TRBD2 as a possible D gene (6 bases). CDR1 MNHNS and CDR2 SASEGT come from the germline V gene. The CDR3 contains 14 residues. V was shortened by 7 bases and J by 0 bases, with 10 bases between the two germline ends.